This is a list of T cell receptor beta chains from one sample in a study of blood T cells in healthy people across ages. In TCRdb, the 5' RACE reads were re-called with MiXCR into one record per CDR3 protein. The table shows 550,000 to 750,000 distinct CDR3 sequences, with roughly 20% occurring only once. The sequencing sample was made of blood. Receptors were obtained from a man between 65 and 80 years old in good health. Both conserved end residues are trimmed from each CDR3. The order of the fields is V gene, clone size, CDR3 protein. Size is omitted from some rows. Given values are once, few, many or a class for expanded clones.

TRBV5-5	few	ASSAGDTPPNEQF
TRBV12-3/TRBV12-4	NA	ASSLAGGQGLPDTQY
TRBV29-1	few	SVRTATDTQY
TRBV10-3	few	AVAGGPSGANVLT
TRBV6-5	NA	ASSYNPGTGGPGELF
TRBV14	NA	ASSQDRQGGGYT
TRBV6-1	few	ASSTRSSSYEQY
TRBV4-1	once	ASSQATARDTQY
TRBV29-1	NA	SVPLAGASEQF
TRBV20-1	many	SASDRKQETQY
TRBV2	many	ASSDLGIAGDTQY
TRBV20-1	few	SARGLPPYEQY
TRBV5-1	NA	ASSLGGQGQEIQY
TRBV10-3	once	AISSTTWQGNTDTQY
TRBV3-1	NA	ASSQQGLTEAF
TRBV25-1	NA	ASSEGRVFNEQY
TRBV5-1	few	ASSLAEQGLMIYEQY
TRBV11-2	few	ASNGGELF
TRBV20-1	NA	SANLDSTQETQY
TRBV7-9	NA	ASSLRENRGEGETQY
TRBV3-1	once	ASSHRSGEQF
TRBV27	many	ASRQGTTYEQY
TRBV10-3	few	AIGELWSGANYGYT
TRBV28	NA	ASNTAGFYEQY
TRBV20-1	NA	SAPDREKLF
TRBV6-6	few	ASSYETSGKETQY
TRBV18	few	ASSRGVQETQY
TRBV2	few	ASRGGRGTYNEQF
TRBV10-3	few	AISDRDRALALH
TRBV4-1	NA	ASSQRREEGPRYNSPLH
TRBV5-1	few	ASRSTGGTDTQY
TRBV10-3	many	AISESIRGNIQY
TRBV24-1	few	ATSGGLENNEQF
TRBV6-5	few	ASAAAYNSPLH
TRBV9	few	ASSVEGYTEAF
TRBV2	NA	ASSQQVSYNEQF
TRBV5-1	NA	ASSLGFGTKGSDTQY
TRBV19	few	ASSTPGDRDGYT
TRBV5-1	few	ASSLESGGPDEQY
TRBV5-1	many	ASSRWGNPEDIQY
TRBV6-2/TRBV6-3	few	ASSPGPKNIQY
TRBV5-1	NA	ASSPGSPGANVLT
TRBV5-1	few	ASSPGQGARGNTIY
TRBV7-2	once	ASSYRQAGSTDTQY
TRBV30	NA	ASLADAKNIQY